Listed here are 19 T cell receptor beta chains from one sample, sequenced in a study of siplizumab effects on memory and regulatory T cells. Only in-frame clones appear in the TCRdb table, and some are missing; sequencing was by immunoSEQ multiplex PCR. The repertoire holds about 72,000 clones, under 95% seen once, with around 30% in the top ten. Sequenced material: CD8+ T cells sorted from blood. Receptors were obtained from a human donor in good health.

This chain joins TRBV7-9 and TRBJ1-1; the D is unclear. This CDR3 contains 13 residues. Germline V gene lookup returns CDR1 SEHNR and CDR2 FQNEAQ (reference sequence). V shed 0 bases and J shed 6 bases, with 8 bases lying between them. The DNA for the CDR3 is TGTGCCAGCAGCTTAGCGGAGAAGGCTGAAGCTTTCTTT. Encoded protein: CASSLAEKAEAFF. The complete variable domain, with remaining parts taken from reference TRBV7-9 and TRBJ1-1, reads DTGVSQNPRHKITKRGQNVTFRCDPISEHNRLYWYRQTLGQGPEFLTYFQNEAQLEKSRLLSDRFSAERPKGSFSTLEIQRTEQGDSAMYLCASSLAEKAEAFFGQGTRLTVV.

V and J are TRBV4-2 and TRBJ2-1; D is possibly TRBD2 (5 bases). The germline V gene encodes CDR1 LGHNA and CDR2 YNFKEQ. Trimming removed 4 bases from V and 7 bases from J, with 8 bases in between. This CDR3 region has 12 residues. CDR3 coding DNA: TGTGCCAGCAGCCCGACGGGAAATGAGCAGTTCTTC. Amino acid sequence: CASSPTGNEQFF.

J is TRBJ2-7 and V is TRBV5-6, with a possible D match to TRBD1 (5 bases). Germline V gives CDR1 SGHDT, CDR2 YYEEEE. V was trimmed by 2 bases and J by 6 bases, leaving 12 bases between them. The CDR3 has 13 residues. Here the CDR3 reads CASSLVQALEQYF. The CDR3 DNA reads as TGTGCCAGCAGCTTAGTACAGGCTCTCGAGCAGTACTTC.

CDR3 bases: TGCAGCGTTGCCGAGACAGGGTTTAGCACAGATACGCAGTATTTT. Translated, it gives CSVAETGFSTDTQYF. This sequence joins TRBV29-1 and TRBJ2-3; the match to TRBD1 covers 7 bases. J lost 0 bases, V lost 4 bases, and 7 bases had no gene match. This CDR3 region has 15 residues. Germline V CDR1 and CDR2: SQVTM, ANQGSEA.

This chain connects TRBV5-4 to TRBJ2-7; TRBD1 agrees at 8 bases. This CDR3 contains 14 residues. J was trimmed by 0 bases and V by 4 bases; bases with no gene match: 3. CDR1 is SGHNT and CDR2 is YYREEE in the germline V gene (reference sequence). The CDR3 DNA reads TGTGCCAGCAGCCCGACAGGGGTCTCCTACGAGCAGTACTTC. It yields the protein CASSPTGVSYEQYF.

This clone appeared a few times. The chain carries TRBV28 and TRBJ1-5; a possible D gene is TRBD1 (5 bases). The germline V gene encodes CDR1 MDHEN and CDR2 SYDVKM. The ends were cut back, 5 bases at V and 6 bases at J, with 14 bases in the middle. CDR3 length: 14 amino acids. CDR3 loop: CASSPTGERQPQHF. CDR3 nucleotides: TGTGCCAGCAGTCCGACGGGGGAACGTCAGCCCCAGCATTTT.

The chain recombines TRBV6-1 with TRBJ1-5, with D possibly TRBD1 on 5 matching bases. CDR1 is MNHNS and CDR2 is SASEGT in the germline V gene. The CDR3 sequence is 16 residues long. V gave up 3 bases and J gave up 0 bases, with 12 bases separating them. The CDR3, as DNA: TGTGCCAGCAGTGATGGGGGGGAGGATAGCAATCAGCCCCAGCATTTT. As protein: CASSDGGEDSNQPQHF.

The chain carries TRBV19 and TRBJ1-1; no firm D call. V lost 2 bases to trimming and J lost 4 bases, with 20 bases between them. There are 17 residues in the CDR3. Germline CDR1 LNHDA, CDR2 SQIVND (reference sequence). The CDR3 reads CASSILLSLTRGTEAFF. DNA for the CDR3: TGTGCCAGTAGTATATTGTTATCCCTTACCCGGGGCACTGAAGCTTTCTTT.

The chain is built from TRBV6-5 and TRBJ2-1, with TRBD2 matching 11 bases. CDR1 is MNHEY, CDR2 SVGAGI, per germline. CDR3 length: 15 residues. Trimming took 6 bases from V and 9 from J; bases not matched to a gene: 10. CDR3 loop: CASRPSLAGVGEQFF. The CDR3 DNA reads as TGTGCCAGCAGGCCTTCACTAGCGGGAGTGGGTGAGCAGTTCTTC.

The chain employs TRBV7-9 and TRBJ2-7, with D possibly being TRBD1 (6 bases). CDR3 size: 14 residues. Trimming pared 8 bases from V and 3 bases from J, leaving 17 bases between. Germline V gene data show CDR1 as SEHNR and CDR2 as FQNEAQ (reference sequence). The CDR3 spells CASSPLGASYEQYF. The CDR3 DNA sequence: TGTGCCAGCTCCCCCCTGGGGGCGAGCTACGAGCAGTACTTC.

The CDR3 here is CASSIHVNTEAFF. In DNA form, the CDR3 reads TGTGCCAGTAGTATTCATGTGAACACTGAAGCTTTCTTT. This chain connects TRBV19 to TRBJ1-1; D gene unclear. Trimming removed 3 bases at V and 0 bases at J, with 5 bases between. Germline V gene data show CDR1 as LNHDA and CDR2 as SQIVND (reference sequence). The CDR3 covers 13 residues.

J is TRBJ1-6 and V is TRBV25-1; 10 nucleotides match TRBD1. The CDR3 loop spans 15 amino acids. Losses at the gene ends were 1 base for V and 9 bases for J; bases not matched to a gene: 3. Looked up from germline, CDR1 is MGHDK and CDR2 is SYGVNS. CDR3 DNA sequence: TGTGCCAGCAGTGAATCCGACAGGGGGCTTTCACCCCTCCACTTT. Translated: CASSESDRGLSPLHF.

The gene calls are TRBV9 and TRBJ2-7; 10 nucleotides line up with TRBD1. The CDR3 runs 13 residues. V was pared by 4 bases and J by 6 bases, with 4 bases of the junction left unmatched. Germline values: CDR1 SGDLS, CDR2 YYNGEE. The CDR3 bases are TGTGCCAGCAGCCCATGGACAGGGGGCGAGCAGTACTTC. Translating gives CASSPWTGGEQYF.

The J gene is TRBJ2-1, the V gene TRBV13; no firm D call. The CDR3 spans 15 residues. Trimming shortened V by 0 bases and J by 3 bases, and 9 bases separated the two germline ends. Per germline, CDR1 PRHDT and CDR2 FYEKMQ (reference sequence). Here the CDR3 reads CASSLGPALYNEQFF. The CDR3 DNA follows: TGTGCCAGCAGCTTAGGACCCGCACTCTACAATGAGCAGTTCTTC.

This chain uses TRBV27 with TRBJ2-1, with TRBD2 matching over 10 bases. Germline CDR1 MNHEY, CDR2 SMNVEV (reference sequence). The CDR3 is 13 residues long. Trimming at V came to 6 bases and at J to 7 bases, leaving 3 bases not matched to a gene. Written as DNA, the CDR3 is TGTGCCAGCAGCTTAGCGGGAGGTAATGAGCAGTTCTTC. Its translation is CASSLAGGNEQFF.

This clone was seen just once. V and J are TRBV2 and TRBJ1-3; the D gene is possibly TRBD1 (6 bases). Germline loops: CDR1 SNHLY, CDR2 FYNNEI. The CDR3 extends over 15 amino acids. V dropped 1 base and J dropped 4 bases, with 11 bases sitting between them. The CDR3 nucleotides read TGTGCCAGCAGTGAAGTAACAGGGAGAGGAAACACCATATATTTT. Translating gives CASSEVTGRGNTIYF.

The chain links TRBV5-4 to TRBJ1-1; 8 nucleotides match TRBD1. Germline CDR1 SGHNT, CDR2 YYREEE (reference sequence). V lost 2 bases, J lost 7 bases, and 4 bases stayed unmatched. The CDR3 runs 13 residues. CDR3 residues: CASSFRDRNEAFF. In DNA form, the CDR3 reads TGTGCCAGCAGCTTCCGGGACAGGAATGAAGCTTTCTTT.

The rearrangement joins TRBV10-3 to TRBJ1-1; D possibly corresponds to TRBD1 (6 bases). Trimming removed 3 bases at V and 3 bases at J, with 14 bases between. Per the germline V gene, CDR1 is ENHRY and CDR2 is SYGVKD. The CDR3 extends over 15 amino acids. In nucleotides, the CDR3 is TGTGCCATCAGTGAAAGGACAGCTAAGGACACTGAAGCTTTCTTT. Its protein is CAISERTAKDTEAFF.

The count of this clone is one. The gene calls are TRBV11-3 and TRBJ1-2; 8 bases are a match to TRBD1. Trimming cost V 3 bases and J 6 bases; bases outside gene matches: 3. The CDR3 runs 13 residues. From germline, CDR1 is SGHNT and CDR2 YENEEA. In DNA, the CDR3 is TGTGCCAGCAGCTTGGGACAGGTCCATGGCTACACCTTC. Translated: CASSLGQVHGYTF.